The 5 T cell receptor beta chains presented below share a single source sample, sequenced in a study of Graves' ophthalmopathy and Graves' hyperthyroidism. Transcripts of RNA were the source for amplifying TCR beta CDR3 regions. HTBI-primed RT-PCR formed the first round, and a multiplex PCR formed the second. One entry per CDR3 protein results from TCRdb running MiXCR on the multiplex PCR reads. The table has a few hundred thousand distinct CDR3 sequences, 17% seen once. Sequenced sample: peripheral blood. The receptors derive from an adult woman with stable Graves' hyperthyroidism.

There are many counts of this clonotype. The J gene is TRBJ2-2, the V gene TRBV5-1; the match to TRBD2 covers 8 bases. This CDR3 is 13 amino acids long. Losses at the gene ends were 4 bases for V and 6 bases for J; bases not matched to a gene: 2. The germline gives CDR1 SGHRS, CDR2 YFSETQ. CDR3 sequence (DNA): TGCGCCAGCAGCCCGGGGGGGTCCGGGGAGCTGTTTTTT. Its translation: CASSPGGSGELFF.

In its sample, this clonotype was seen many times. The rearrangement links TRBV12-5 to TRBJ2-6; D gene uncertain. Per germline, CDR1 LGHNT and CDR2 FRNRAP. The CDR3 contains 16 residues. V dropped 0 bases and J dropped 1 base, with 7 bases sitting between them. The CDR3 protein is CASGLVIESGANVLTF. In DNA form, the CDR3 reads TGTGCTAGTGGTTTGGTTATAGAATCTGGGGCCAACGTCCTGACTTTC.

The rearrangement links TRBV3-1 to TRBJ2-1; the D is unclear. The CDR3 loop spans 15 amino acids. The V gene's germline CDR1 is LGHDT and CDR2 YNNKEL (reference sequence). Trimming removed 2 bases at V and 0 bases at J, with 8 bases between. CDR3 in amino acids: CASSQSDSSYNEQFF. The DNA for the CDR3 is TGTGCCAGCAGCCAAAGCGATAGCTCCTACAATGAGCAGTTCTTC.

The chain links TRBV6-2 or TRBV6-3 to TRBJ1-5; unclear D gene. Trimming shortened V by 3 bases and J by 7 bases, and 7 bases separated the two germline ends. The CDR3 loop spans 12 amino acids. Germline V gene sequence: CDR1 MNHEY, CDR2 SVGEGT. CDR3 DNA sequence: TGTGCCAGCAGTTATCTCAAGCAGCCCCAGCATTTT. As protein: CASSYLKQPQHF.

At least ten counts were recorded for this clonotype. V gene TRBV20-1 combines with J gene TRBJ2-4; D is unresolved. The ends were cut back, 3 bases at V and 2 bases at J, with 8 bases in the middle. Germline V CDR1 and CDR2: DFQATT, SNEGSKA (reference sequence). The CDR3 consists of 13 residues. Here the CDR3 reads CSARAGPKNIQYF. The CDR3 DNA reads as TGCAGTGCTAGGGCCGGGCCCAAAAACATTCAGTACTTC.